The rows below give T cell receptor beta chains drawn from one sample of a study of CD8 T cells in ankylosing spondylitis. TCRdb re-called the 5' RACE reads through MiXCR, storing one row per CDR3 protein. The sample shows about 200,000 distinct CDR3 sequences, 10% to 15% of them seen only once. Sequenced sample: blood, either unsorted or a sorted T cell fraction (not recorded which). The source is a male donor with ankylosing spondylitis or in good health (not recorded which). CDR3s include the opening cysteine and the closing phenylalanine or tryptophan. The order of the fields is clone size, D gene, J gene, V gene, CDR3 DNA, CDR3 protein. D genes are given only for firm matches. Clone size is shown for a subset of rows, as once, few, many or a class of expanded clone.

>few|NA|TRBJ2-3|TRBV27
TGTGCCAGCAGTCACCCCACTAGGGGTTGGACAGATACGCAGTATTTT
CASSHPTRGWTDTQYF
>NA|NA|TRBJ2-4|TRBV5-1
TGCGCCAGCAGCCCTGACGGGGTGGGAGCCAAAAACATTCAGTACTTC
CASSPDGVGAKNIQYF
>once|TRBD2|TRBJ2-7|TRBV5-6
TGTGCCAGCAGCCCGCCGGGAGGTCGCGAGCAGTACTTC
CASSPPGGREQYF
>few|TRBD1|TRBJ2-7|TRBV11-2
TGTGCCAGCAGCTGGGGGACAGCCCCCTACGAGCAGTACTTC
CASSWGTAPYEQYF
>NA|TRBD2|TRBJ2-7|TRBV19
TGTGCCAGTAGTTTTCTAGCGGGAGAGGGCGAGCAGTACTTC
CASSFLAGEGEQYF
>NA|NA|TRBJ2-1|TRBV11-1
TGTGCCAGCAGCTCCCGACAGGTTATCTCCTACAATGAGCAGTTCTTC
CASSSRQVISYNEQFF
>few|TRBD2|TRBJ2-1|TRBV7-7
TGTGCCAGCAGCTTGGGCGGGGGAGTTTTTGGTGAGCAGTTCTTC
CASSLGGGVFGEQFF
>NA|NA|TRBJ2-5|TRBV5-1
TGCGCCAGCAGCCGAGGCCGGGGCGTAGGGCAAGAGACCCAGTACTTC
CASSRGRGVGQETQYF
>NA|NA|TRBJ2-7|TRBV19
TGTGCCAGTAGTCCTCAGGGATCGGTCGAGCAGTACTTC
CASSPQGSVEQYF
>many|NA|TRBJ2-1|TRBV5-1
TGCGCCAGCAGCTTAGCGGAGGGGGCACATGAGCAGTTCTTC
CASSLAEGAHEQFF
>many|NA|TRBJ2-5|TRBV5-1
TGCGCCAGCAGCCCCACCCTGACCGGGGAGACCCAGTACTTC
CASSPTLTGETQYF
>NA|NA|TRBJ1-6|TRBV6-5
TGTGCCAGCAGTTACTCCGTCCTAGATTCACCCCTCCACTTT
CASSYSVLDSPLHF
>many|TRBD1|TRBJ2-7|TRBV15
TGTGCCACCAGCAGAGAAGGGACAGTCTACGAGCAGTACTTC
CATSREGTVYEQYF
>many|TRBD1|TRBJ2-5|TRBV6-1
TGTGCCGGGCAGGGGGCAGTCCAAGAGACCCAGTACTTC
CAGQGAVQETQYF
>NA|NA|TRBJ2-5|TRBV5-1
TGCGCCAGCAGCAGGGGAGTTAACCAAGAGACCCAGTACTTC
CASSRGVNQETQYF
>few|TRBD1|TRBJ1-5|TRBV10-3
TGTGCCACCGCGGGGCCGGGGACAGGTAGCAATCAGCCCCAGCATTTT
CATAGPGTGSNQPQHF
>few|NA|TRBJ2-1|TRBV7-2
TGTGCCAGCAGCTCCCGGCAAGAGCAGTTCTTC
CASSSRQEQFF
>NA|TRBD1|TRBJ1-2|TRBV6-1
TGTGCCAGCAGTCCTACAGGGGTTGTTGGCTACACCTTC
CASSPTGVVGYTF
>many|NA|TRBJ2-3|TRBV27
TGTGCCAGCAACCCAATCGGGAGTTCAGATACGCAGTATTTT
CASNPIGSSDTQYF
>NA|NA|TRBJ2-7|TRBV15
TGTGCCACCAGCAGAAGAGGCCTTGACGACGAGCAGTACTTC
CATSRRGLDDEQYF
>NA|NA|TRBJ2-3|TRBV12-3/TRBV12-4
TGTGCCATCAGGTCCTACGGTACGCAGTATTTT
CAIRSYGTQYF
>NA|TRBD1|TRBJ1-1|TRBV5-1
TGCGCCAGCAGCTCCGGACAGGGGGCCGTGGGGACTGAAGCTTTCTTT
CASSSGQGAVGTEAFF
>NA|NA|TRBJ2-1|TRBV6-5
TGTGCCAGCAGAGACGACAACAATGAGCAGTTCTTC
CASRDDNNEQFF
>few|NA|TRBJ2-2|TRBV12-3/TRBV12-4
TGTGCCAGCAGTTTTATCCTCGGGGAGCTGTTTTTT
CASSFILGELFF
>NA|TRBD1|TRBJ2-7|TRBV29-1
TGCAGCGCGACAGGGGCCTCCTACGAGCAGTACTTC
CSATGASYEQYF
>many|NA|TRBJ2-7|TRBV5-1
TGCGCCAGCAGCTTGGCCCCCGGGACGTATAACGAGCAGTACTTC
CASSLAPGTYNEQYF
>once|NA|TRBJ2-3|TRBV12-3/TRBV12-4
TGTGCCAGCAGTTTACCCCCAACGTCGAAAAACACAGATACGCAGTATTTT
CASSLPPTSKNTDTQYF
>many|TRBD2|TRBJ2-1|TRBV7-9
TGTGCCAGCAGCTTAGGGGGACTAGGCTCCTACAATGAGCAGTTCTTC
CASSLGGLGSYNEQFF
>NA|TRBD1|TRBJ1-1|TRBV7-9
TGTGCCAGCAGGGGCCCGGGACAGGGGCCTGGCACTGAAGCTTTCTTT
CASRGPGQGPGTEAFF
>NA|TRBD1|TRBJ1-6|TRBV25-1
TGTGCCAGCAGTGAATATGGGACAGGGAGGATCTCACCCCTCCACTTT
CASSEYGTGRISPLHF
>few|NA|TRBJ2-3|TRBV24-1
TGTGCCACCAGTGACCCGAGGGGTGATACGCAGTATTTT
CATSDPRGDTQYF
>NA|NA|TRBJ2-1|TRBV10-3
TGTGCCATCAGTGAGGTCCTGATTTACAATGAGCAGTTCTTC
CAISEVLIYNEQFF